The following is a T cell receptor beta chain sequence with its context. This clone occurred a few times. Its antigen remains unidentified. Base qualities are not provided; no much larger clone lies one nucleotide away. The immunoSEQ Assay, a bias-controlled multiplex PCR, was used to amplify TCRbeta CDR3 regions from genomic DNA. The paper's processing steps were these. Within the assay, amplification of reference gene primers was used to estimate how many nucleated cells each sample contained. To quantify the absolute abundance of each unique TCRbeta CDR3 rearrangement, sequence reads were collapsed and filtered. Productive Simpson clonality was computed per sample as the square root of Simpson's diversity index over productive rearrangements. TCRdb took over this immuneACCESS table, retaining in-frame rearrangements with V and J assigned. Such tables are incomplete; in checked studies, under half of the missing clones stem from an unresolved V gene, and the remainder is unexplained. V, J and clone size derive from that table, while D and trimming were established from the DNA sequence. A total of about 200,000 clones appear in this sample, approximately 83% of them only once. About 2.7% of the sample is in the top ten clones.

This record comes from a study of blood T cell repertoires in COVID-19 (dated by TCRdb to the early 2020s). As for the study more broadly: Samples covering the acute and convalescent phases of COVID-19 were provided by collaborators in the United States, Italy and Spain. The material from the prospective study consisted of cDNA or gDNA derived from T cells, B-cell-depleted T cells, or PBMCs. Subjects who had been exposed to COVID-19, were actively infected with it, or had recovered from it provided the deeply sampled blood TCRbeta repertoires that made up the dataset. The repertoires were released in a freely available public database intended as a resource for research on the immune response to SARS-CoV-2. Samples came from the ongoing ImmuneRACE study (first 160 participants) plus 1,254 subjects from 6 global collaborators. Sample metadata almost always included a de-identified subject ID, COVID-19 status, age in years and sex. Where HLA class I and class II types were available, the types were taken from metadata supplied by the sample provider, not from assay-based typing.

Paper-wide results and their limitations: Clinical and demographic metadata were provided uncurated, with the amount varying by source and participant.

Each collaborating institution followed its own protocols to collect whole blood in K2EDTA tubes. For TCRbeta analysis, collaborators shipped samples in one of three forms: frozen whole blood, isolated PBMCs, or DNA extracted from either of those sample types. Sequenced material: peripheral blood. This sequence was found in a woman between 40 and 50 years old with active or convalescent COVID-19.

The CDR3 has the sequence CASRPPGSYNEQFF. The DNA sequence is TGTGCCTCGCGGCCACCGGGCTCCTACAATGAGCAGTTCTTC. The chain is made from TRBV7-9 and TRBJ2-1, with the D gene uncertain. The CDR3 sequence holds 14 residues, the cysteine and phenylalanine included. Only CDR3 DNA is held: 42 bases, read in frame from base 1. Sequences SEHNR (CDR1) and FQNEAQ (CDR2) are obtained from the germline V gene (reference sequence). V is shortened by 11 bases, J by 0 bases, and the region joining them spans 14 bases.